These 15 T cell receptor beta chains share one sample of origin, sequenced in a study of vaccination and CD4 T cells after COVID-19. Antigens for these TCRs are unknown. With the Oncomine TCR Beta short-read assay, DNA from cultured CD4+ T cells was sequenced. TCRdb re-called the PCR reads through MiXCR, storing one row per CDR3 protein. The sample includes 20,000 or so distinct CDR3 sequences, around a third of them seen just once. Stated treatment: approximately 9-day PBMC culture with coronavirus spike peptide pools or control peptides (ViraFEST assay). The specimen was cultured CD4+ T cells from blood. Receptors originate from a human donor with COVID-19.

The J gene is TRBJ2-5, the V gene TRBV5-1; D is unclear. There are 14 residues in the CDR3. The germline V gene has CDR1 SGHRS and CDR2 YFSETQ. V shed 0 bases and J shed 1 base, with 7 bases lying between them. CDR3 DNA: TGCGCCAGCAGCTTGGGGCTATCCCAAGAGACCCAGTACTTC. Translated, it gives CASSLGLSQETQYF.

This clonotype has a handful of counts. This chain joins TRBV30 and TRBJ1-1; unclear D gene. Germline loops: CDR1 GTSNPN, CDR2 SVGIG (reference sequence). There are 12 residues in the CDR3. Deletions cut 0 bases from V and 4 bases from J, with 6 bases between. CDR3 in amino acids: CAWSVPSTEAFF. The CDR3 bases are TGTGCCTGGAGTGTACCGTCCACTGAAGCTTTCTTT.

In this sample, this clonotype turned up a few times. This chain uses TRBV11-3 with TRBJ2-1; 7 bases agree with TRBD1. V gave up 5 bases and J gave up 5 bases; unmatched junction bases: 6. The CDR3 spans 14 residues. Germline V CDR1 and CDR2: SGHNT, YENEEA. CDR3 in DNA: TGTGCCAGCAGCCCGGGACAGACAAACAATGAGCAGTTCTTC. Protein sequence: CASSPGQTNNEQFF.

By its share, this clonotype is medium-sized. CDR3 in amino acids: CASSKGYGNYGYTF. Written as DNA, the CDR3 is TGTGCCAGCAGTAAAGGGTACGGTAACTATGGCTACACCTTC. The chain links TRBV6-4 to TRBJ1-2; no clear D gene. The CDR3 runs to 14 residues. The germline CDR1 and CDR2 sequences are MRHNA and SNTAGT. Between the trimmed V and J ends, which lost 5 bases and 1 base, there was a span of 11 bases.

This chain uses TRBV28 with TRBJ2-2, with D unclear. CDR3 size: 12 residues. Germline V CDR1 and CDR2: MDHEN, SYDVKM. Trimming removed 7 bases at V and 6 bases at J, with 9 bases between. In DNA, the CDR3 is TGTGCCAGCACCTTGTCCGCCGGGGAGCTGTTTTTT. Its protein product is CASTLSAGELFF. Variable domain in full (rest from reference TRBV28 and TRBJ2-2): DVKVTQSSRYLVKRTGEKVFLECVQDMDHENMFWYRQDPGLGLRLIYFSYDVKMKEKGDIPEGYSVSREKKERFSLILESASTNQTSMYLCASTLSAGELFFGEGSRLTVL.

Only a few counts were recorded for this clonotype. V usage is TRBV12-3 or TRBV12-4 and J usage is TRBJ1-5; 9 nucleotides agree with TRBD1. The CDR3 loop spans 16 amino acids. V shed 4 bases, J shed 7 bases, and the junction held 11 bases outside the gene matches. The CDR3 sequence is CASSSHTGTGSQPQHF. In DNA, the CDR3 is TGTGCCAGCAGTTCTCACACCGGGACAGGGAGCCAGCCCCAGCATTTT.

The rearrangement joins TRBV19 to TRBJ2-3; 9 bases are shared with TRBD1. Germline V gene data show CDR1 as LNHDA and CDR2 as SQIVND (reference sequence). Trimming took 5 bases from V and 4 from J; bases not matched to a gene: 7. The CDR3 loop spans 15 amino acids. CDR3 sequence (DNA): TGTGCCAGTAGTGTAACAGGGGGCGCGGCAGATACGCAGTATTTT. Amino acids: CASSVTGGAADTQYF. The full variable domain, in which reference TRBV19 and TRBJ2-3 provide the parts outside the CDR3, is DGGITQSPKYLFRKEGQNVTLSCEQNLNHDAMYWYRQDPGQGLRLIYYSQIVNDFQKGDIAEGYSVSREKKESFPLTVTSAQKNPTAFYLCASSVTGGAADTQYFGPGTRLTVL.

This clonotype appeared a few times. CDR3 loop: CASGGGGSGNTIYF. CDR3 nucleotides: TGTGCCTCGGGCGGGGGAGGCTCTGGAAACACCATATATTTT. The chain links TRBV28 to TRBJ1-3, with D possibly TRBD1 on 5 matching bases. Germline CDR1 MDHEN, CDR2 SYDVKM. Trimming took off 11 bases at V and 0 bases at J, with 14 bases between the two ends. This CDR3 is 14 amino acids long.

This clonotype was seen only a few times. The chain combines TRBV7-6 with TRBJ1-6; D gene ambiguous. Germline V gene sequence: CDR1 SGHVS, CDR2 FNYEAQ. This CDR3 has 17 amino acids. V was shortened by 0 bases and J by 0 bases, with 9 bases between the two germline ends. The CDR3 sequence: CASSLADANSYNSPLHF. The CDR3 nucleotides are TGTGCCAGCAGCTTAGCAGACGCAAACTCCTATAATTCACCCCTCCACTTT.

CDR3 region: CASSLLGQGNTGELFF. CDR3 coding DNA: TGTGCCAGCAGCTTACTCGGACAGGGGAACACCGGGGAGCTGTTTTTT. The chain employs TRBV7-9 and TRBJ2-2, with 8 bases identical to TRBD1. Germline lookup yields CDR1 SEHNR and CDR2 FQNEAQ (reference sequence). Trimming took 2 bases from V and 1 from J; bases not matched to a gene: 3. The CDR3 extends over 16 amino acids.

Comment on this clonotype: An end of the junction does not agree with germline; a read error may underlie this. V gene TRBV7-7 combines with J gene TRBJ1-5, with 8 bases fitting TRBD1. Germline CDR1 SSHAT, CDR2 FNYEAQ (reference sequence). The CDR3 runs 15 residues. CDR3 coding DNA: TGTGCTAGCAGCTTAGAAGGACAGGGAAATCGGCCCCAGCATTTT. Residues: CASSLEGQGNRPQHF.

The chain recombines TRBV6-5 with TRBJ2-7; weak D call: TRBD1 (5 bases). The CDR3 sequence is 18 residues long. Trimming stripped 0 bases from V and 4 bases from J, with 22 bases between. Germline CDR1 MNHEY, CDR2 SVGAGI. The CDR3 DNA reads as TGTGCCAGCAGTTACTCAAGCATGTCAGGGTTGGATTTATACGAGCAGTACTTC. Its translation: CASSYSSMSGLDLYEQYF.

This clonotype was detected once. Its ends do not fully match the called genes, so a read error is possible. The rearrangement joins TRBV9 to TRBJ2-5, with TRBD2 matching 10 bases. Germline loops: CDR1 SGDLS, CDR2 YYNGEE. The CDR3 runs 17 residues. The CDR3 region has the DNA TGTGCCAGCAGCGTAGTCTCCGGGACTAGCGCCCAAGGGACCCAGTACTTC. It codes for CASSVVSGTSAQGTQYF. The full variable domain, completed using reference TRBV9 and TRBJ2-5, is DSGVTQTPKHLITATGQRVTLRCSPRSGDLSVYWYQQSLDQGLQFLIQYYNGEERAKGNILERFSAQQFPDLHSELNLSSLELGDSALYFCASSVVSGTSAQGTQYFGPGTRLLVL.

CDR3 sequence reads: CSAGYRDINYGYTF. CDR3 DNA sequence: TGCAGCGCCGGATACCGGGACATTAACTATGGCTACACCTTC. This chain links TRBV29-1 with TRBJ1-2, with D possibly TRBD1 on 6 matching bases. Germline V gives CDR1 SQVTM, CDR2 ANQGSEA. Trimming stripped 7 bases from V and 1 base from J, with 16 bases between. The CDR3 sequence is 14 residues long.

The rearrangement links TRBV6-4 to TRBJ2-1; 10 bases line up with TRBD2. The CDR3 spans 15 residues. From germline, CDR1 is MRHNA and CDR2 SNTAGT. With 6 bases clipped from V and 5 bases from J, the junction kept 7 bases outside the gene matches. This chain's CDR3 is CASSAERGGNNEQFF. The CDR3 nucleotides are TGTGCCAGCAGCGCCGAGCGGGGGGGTAACAATGAGCAGTTCTTC.